Below, 25 T cell receptor beta chains from the same sample are listed, as sequenced in a study of human T cells and chemical hapten exposure. The sample's time point: patch test 2, 6 weeks after DPC sensitization. Treatment noted: therapeutic diphenylcyclopropenone sensitization with weekly scalp DPC. TCRdb independently ran MiXCR on the RACE reads; one entry per CDR3 protein. In the table there are 75,000 to 90,000 distinct CDR3 sequences, around 9.3% of which are singletons. This material consisted of whole blood, taken in connection with sensitization to the hapten diphenylcyclopropenone (DPC). The receptor source for this set is a woman aged 50 to 65 with alopecia areata. Some clones in this sample may be carry-over from other donors' samples.

This clonotype was observed at least ten times. The gene calls are TRBV18 and TRBJ2-7, with D unresolved. V was shortened by 3 bases and J by 3 bases, with 3 bases between the two germline ends. The CDR3 has 11 amino acids. Germline values: CDR1 KGHSH, CDR2 LQKENI. The DNA for the CDR3 is TGTGCCAGCTCACCGGACTACGAGCAGTACTTC. Protein: CASSPDYEQYF.

Here the CDR3 DNA reads TGTGCCAGCTCACCAGCCCCTGGGACCGCCTATGGCTACACCTTC. It is translated as CASSPAPGTAYGYTF. This rearrangement joins TRBV18 to TRBJ1-2, with TRBD1 as a possible D gene (5 bases). CDR3 length equals 15 residues. From germline, CDR1 is KGHSH and CDR2 LQKENI. Trimming removed 2 bases at V and 4 bases at J, with 14 bases between. Combining the CDR3 with reference TRBV18 and TRBJ1-2 gives the whole variable domain NAGVMQNPRHLVRRRGQEARLRCSPMKGHSHVYWYRQLPEEGLKFMVYLQKENIIDESGMPKERFSAEFPKEGPSILRIQQVVRGDSAAYFCASSPAPGTAYGYTFGSGTRLTVV.

This clonotype was counted many times. This sequence joins TRBV7-2 and TRBJ1-6, with 7 bases lining up with TRBD1. Germline trimming cut 5 bases from V and 12 bases from J; bases unmatched to any gene: 13. The CDR3 totals 15 residues. From germline, CDR1 is SGHTA and CDR2 FQGNSA. CDR3 region: CASSGRGQERVPLHF. The DNA of the CDR3 is TGTGCCAGCAGCGGCCGAGGACAGGAGCGGGTACCCCTCCACTTT. Together with reference TRBV7-2 and TRBJ1-6, the CDR3 gives the full variable domain: GAGVSQSPSNKVTEKGKDVELRCDPISGHTALYWYRQSLGQGLEFLIYFQGNSAPDKSGLPSDRFSAERTGGSVSTLTIQRTQQEDSAVYLCASSGRGQERVPLHFGNGTRLTVT.

This clonotype occurred many times. The rearrangement links TRBV6-5 to TRBJ2-3, with D unclear. There are 11 residues in the CDR3. Trimming stripped 2 bases from V and 5 bases from J, with 2 bases between. CDR1 and CDR2 (germline): MNHEY, SVGAGI. The CDR3 sequence is CASSYLDTQYF. The CDR3 region has the DNA TGTGCCAGCAGTTACCTAGATACGCAGTATTTT.

This clonotype occurred many times. The chain has TRBV30 and TRBJ1-1, with D unresolved. Germline V CDR1 and CDR2: GTSNPN, SVGIG (reference sequence). CDR3 size: 12 residues. Trimming took off 8 bases at V and 5 bases at J, with 15 bases between the two ends. CDR3 coding DNA: TGTGCCCACGGAAACGGCGGAACTGAAGCTTTCTTT. Protein product: CAHGNGGTEAFF.

In its sample, this clonotype was seen many times. The chain couples TRBV7-9 to TRBJ2-6; a possible D gene is TRBD2 (6 bases). Trimming took off 5 bases at V and 0 bases at J, with 17 bases between the two ends. CDR3 length: 18 residues. CDR1 is SEHNR and CDR2 is FQNEAQ in the germline V gene (reference sequence). CDR3: CASSAYRGGDSGANVLTF. In DNA form, the CDR3 reads TGTGCCAGCAGCGCATACAGAGGAGGGGACTCTGGGGCCAACGTCCTGACTTTC.

This clonotype appeared a few times. This chain connects TRBV5-1 to TRBJ2-7; D unclear. CDR3 length: 12 amino acids. CDR1 and CDR2 (germline): SGHRS, YFSETQ. Trimming took off 0 bases at V and 5 bases at J, with 6 bases between the two ends. CDR3 DNA sequence: TGCGCCAGCAGCTTGGATACCGACGAGCAGTACTTC. Translation gives CASSLDTDEQYF.

The chain has TRBV10-2 and TRBJ1-4; D ambiguous. V lost 2 bases, J lost 5 bases, and 12 bases lay in between. This CDR3 contains 15 residues. CDR1 WSHSY and CDR2 SAAADI come from the germline V gene. CDR3 residues: CASSEPRFRNEKLFF. CDR3 nucleotide sequence: TGCGCCAGCAGTGAGCCTCGTTTCCGGAATGAAAAACTGTTTTTT.

This clonotype was picked up many times. The V call is TRBV18, the J call TRBJ1-6; no clear D. Trimming shortened V by 5 bases and J by 0 bases, and 11 bases separated the two germline ends. CDR1 KGHSH and CDR2 LQKENI come from the germline V gene. There are 16 residues in the CDR3. DNA for the CDR3: TGTGCCAGCTCAACGATGGAGAGCTCCTATAATTCACCCCTCCACTTT. Encoded protein: CASSTMESSYNSPLHF.

This chain joins TRBV6-2 or TRBV6-3 and TRBJ1-5; D perhaps matches TRBD1 (5 bases). CDR1 MNHEY and CDR2 SVGEGT come from the germline V gene. The CDR3 consists of 14 residues. Trimming removed 2 bases from V and 6 bases from J, with 11 bases in between. The CDR3 coding sequence is TGTGCCAGCAGTTACAGCAGGGTTGGTCAGCCCCAGCATTTT. This translates into CASSYSRVGQPQHF.

The table lists this clonotype with a few counts. The V gene is TRBV9, the J gene TRBJ2-2, with D perhaps matching TRBD1 or TRBD2 (5 bases each). Germline V gene lookup returns CDR1 SGDLS and CDR2 YYNGEE. Trimming removed 2 bases at V and 6 bases at J, with 8 bases between. CDR3 size: 13 residues. The CDR3 spells CASSVGGPGELFF. In nucleotides, the CDR3 is TGTGCCAGCAGCGTTGGGGGACCCGGGGAGCTGTTTTTT.

The chain recombines TRBV6-6 with TRBJ2-5, with 10 bases that match TRBD2. This CDR3 is 15 amino acids long. Trimming removed 5 bases from V and 4 bases from J; junction bases left unmatched: 7. Germline V gene lookup returns CDR1 MNHNY and CDR2 SVGAGI (reference sequence). In nucleotides, the CDR3 is TGTGCCAGCAGTACCAGACTAGCGGGTTCAGAGACCCAGTACTTC. Its protein product is CASSTRLAGSETQYF.

This clonotype has a count of ten or more. The chain carries TRBV20-1 and TRBJ2-4; D perhaps matches TRBD1 (6 bases). Trimming removed 7 bases at V and 4 bases at J, with 8 bases between. There are 11 residues in the CDR3. Germline CDR1 and CDR2: DFQATT and SNEGSKA (reference sequence). CDR3 amino acids: CSVDRKNIQYF. CDR3 nucleotides: TGCAGTGTGGACAGAAAAAACATTCAGTACTTC.

This clonotype has only a few counts. This chain connects TRBV9 to TRBJ2-1; the D gene is possibly TRBD2 (6 bases). Germline assignment: CDR1 SGDLS and CDR2 YYNGEE. V lost 4 bases and J 10 bases, leaving 24 bases between the germline ends. The CDR3 sequence is 16 residues long. CDR3 sequence reads: CASSTVGGPSGGEQFF. CDR3 DNA sequence: TGTGCCAGCAGCACAGTTGGGGGTCCTTCCGGAGGGGAGCAGTTCTTC.

This clonotype was picked up many times. This chain connects TRBV6-1 to TRBJ2-1; unclear D gene. The CDR3 consists of 13 residues. Germline CDR1 and CDR2: MNHNS and SASEGT. V shed 0 bases and J shed 9 bases, with 9 bases lying between them. CDR3: CASSEAAVGEQFF. Here the CDR3 DNA reads TGTGCCAGCAGTGAAGCGGCAGTCGGTGAGCAGTTCTTC.

In its sample, this clonotype was seen a few times. The rearrangement joins TRBV10-1 to TRBJ2-7; D could derive from TRBD1 or TRBD2 (6 bases each). This CDR3 comprises 14 residues. Germline V lookup: CDR1 WNHNN, CDR2 SYGVQD (reference sequence). Trimming removed 0 bases at V and 3 bases at J, with 9 bases between. CDR3 in DNA: TGCGCCAGCAGTGAGTCCAAGGGGGGCTACGAGCAGTACTTC. It specifies CASSESKGGYEQYF.

This chain connects TRBV20-1 to TRBJ2-7; D perhaps matches TRBD1 (5 bases). Trimming left V 1 base short and J 4 bases short, with 8 bases between. Per the germline V gene, CDR1 is DFQATT and CDR2 is SNEGSKA (reference sequence). The CDR3 sequence is 12 residues long. The CDR3 DNA sequence: TGCAGTGCTAGAGTAGGACAATACGAGCAGTACTTC. Amino acids: CSARVGQYEQYF.

The chain employs TRBV28 and TRBJ1-2; 8 nucleotides match TRBD1. This CDR3 comprises 14 residues. CDR1 MDHEN and CDR2 SYDVKM come from the germline V gene. With 5 bases clipped from V and 8 bases from J, the junction kept 10 bases outside the gene matches. CDR3 coding DNA: TGTGCCAGCAGTCCCGGGACAGGCGTCTGGGGCTACACCTTC. Translation gives CASSPGTGVWGYTF.

In its sample, this clonotype was seen many times. This chain joins TRBV7-9 and TRBJ1-1, with 7 bases identical to TRBD1. Germline V lookup: CDR1 SEHNR, CDR2 FQNEAQ (reference sequence). This CDR3 has 14 residues. The J segment lost 2 bases and the V segment lost 10 bases, leaving 10 bases of the junction unmatched. The CDR3 coding sequence is TGTGCCACCCACCGGGCAGGGGGAAACACTGAAGCTTTCTTT. Its translation: CATHRAGGNTEAFF. The full variable domain, completed using reference TRBV7-9 and TRBJ1-1, is DTGVSQNPRHKITKRGQNVTFRCDPISEHNRLYWYRQTLGQGPEFLTYFQNEAQLEKSRLLSDRFSAERPKGSFSTLEIQRTEQGDSAMYLCATHRAGGNTEAFFGQGTRLTVV.

This clonotype was counted ten times or more. The chain combines TRBV18 with TRBJ1-4, with 8 bases identical to TRBD1. CDR3 length: 19 amino acids. V dropped 4 bases and J dropped 6; count of bases not matched to a gene: 19. Germline CDR1 and CDR2: KGHSH and LQKENI. The CDR3 DNA sequence: TGTGCCAGCTCACTGCTCCGGGACAGGAATTGGAGGGGTGATGAAAAACTGTTTTTT. Amino acid sequence: CASSLLRDRNWRGDEKLFF.

This clonotype was counted many times. V and J are TRBV20-1 and TRBJ1-5; D is undetermined. The germline gives CDR1 DFQATT, CDR2 SNEGSKA (reference sequence). Trimming pared 5 bases from V and 1 base from J, leaving 9 bases between. This CDR3 region has 13 residues. CDR3 amino acids: CSAEGRSNQPQHF. As DNA, the CDR3 is TGCAGTGCTGAAGGACGGAGCAATCAGCCCCAGCATTTT.

This clonotype was detected a few times. The V gene is TRBV27, the J gene TRBJ2-2, with D hard to call. The CDR3 covers 13 residues. Germline loops: CDR1 MNHEY, CDR2 SMNVEV (reference sequence). V lost 8 bases and J 1 base, leaving 8 bases between the germline ends. CDR3: CASLTVNTGELFF. The CDR3 DNA is TGTGCCAGCCTGACTGTGAACACCGGGGAGCTGTTTTTT.

The sample holds many counts of this clonotype. The junction differs from germline at one of its ends, possibly a read error. This chain joins TRBV6-1 and TRBJ2-7, with a tentative D call TRBD2 (5 bases). CDR3 length: 15 residues. Germline CDR1 MNHNS, CDR2 SASEGT. In DNA, the CDR3 is TGTGCCAGCAGTTCCCCTAGCATAAGGACTCGACACGTTCACTTC. It encodes CASSSPSIRTRHVHF.

This clonotype showed up many times. CDR3 amino acids: CSAAGQGATNEKLFF. In DNA, the CDR3 is TGCAGTGCCGCGGGACAGGGGGCGACTAATGAAAAACTGTTTTTT. The chain employs TRBV20-1 and TRBJ1-4, with TRBD1 matching over 12 bases. This CDR3 is 15 amino acids long. The ends lost 6 bases at V and 2 bases at J; junction bases unmatched: 4. Germline CDR1 is DFQATT and CDR2 is SNEGSKA (reference sequence).

This clonotype was found a few times. The chain's CDR3 is CASSQAQGTLVTEAFF. The CDR3 DNA reads as TGTGCCAGCAGCCAAGCACAGGGAACTCTGGTCACTGAAGCTTTCTTT. The J gene is TRBJ1-1, the V gene TRBV14, with a tentative D call TRBD1 (6 bases). The CDR3 has 16 residues. V lost 1 base to trimming and J lost 4 bases, with 16 bases between them. The germline V gene encodes CDR1 SGHDN and CDR2 FVKESK.